These T cell receptor beta chains were read from a single sample in a study of blood T cells in healthy people across ages. TCRdb reprocessed the 5' RACE reads with MiXCR, giving one entry per CDR3 protein. In the table there are 630,000 or so distinct CDR3 sequences, less than 40% of which are singletons. Sequencing was performed on blood. All receptors come from a woman of 80 years or more in good health. The CDR3 runs from the conserved cysteine through the conserved F or W. The D gene is left open where the match is weak. Rows give clone size only sometimes, using once, few, many, or a class for an expanded clone.

J | V | size | D | DNA | CDR3
TRBJ1-2 | TRBV5-6 | many | NA | TGTGCCAGCAGCCTGGGACCAACGGGTGGCTACACCTTC | CASSLGPTGGYTF
TRBJ2-1 | TRBV7-3 | NA | TRBD2 | TGTGCCAGCAGCTTAATGGGGACTAGAGGCGTCAATGAGCAGTTCTTC | CASSLMGTRGVNEQFF
TRBJ1-1 | TRBV5-1 | many | NA | TGCGCCAGCAGCCGTGGGCAGGAGAACACTGAAGCTTTCTTT | CASSRGQENTEAFF
TRBJ2-5 | TRBV5-1 | many | NA | TGCGCCAGCAGCTCGTATCCTCGGAACCAAGAGACCCAGTACTTC | CASSSYPRNQETQYF
TRBJ2-3 | TRBV5-1 | many | NA | TGCGCCAGCAGCTTGGCCGTCGGTGCGGGCACAGATACGCAGTATTTT | CASSLAVGAGTDTQYF
TRBJ2-3 | TRBV7-2 | many | NA | TGTGCCAGCAGCTTAGCCGTAGCAGGAGTATTATCCTACACAGATACGCAGTATTTT | CASSLAVAGVLSYTDTQYF
TRBJ2-5 | TRBV6-6 | NA | TRBD2 | TGTGCCACCCGGGATGCGGGGGGGGTCCAAGAGACCCAGTACTTC | CATRDAGGVQETQYF
TRBJ2-7 | TRBV20-1 | NA | TRBD2 | TGCAGCACAGGGGCAGCGGGAGGATTAAGCTCCTACAATGAGCAGTACTTC | CSTGAAGGLSSYNEQYF
TRBJ2-7 | TRBV15 | many | TRBD1 | TGTGCCACCAGCAGAGATGGGGCCGGGACAGGGGGCTACGAGCAGTACTTC | CATSRDGAGTGGYEQYF
TRBJ2-3 | TRBV7-3 | NA | TRBD1 | TGTGCCAGCAGCGCTACTGGACAGGGCCCAGATACGCAGTATTTT | CASSATGQGPDTQYF
TRBJ1-1 | TRBV15 | NA | NA | TGTGCCACCAGCAGAGGCGGACAGAACACTGAAGCTTTCTTT | CATSRGGQNTEAFF
TRBJ2-7 | TRBV5-6 | many | NA | TGTGCCAGCAGCCGACAGTTTGAGAGAATCCACGAGCAGTACTTC | CASSRQFERIHEQYF
TRBJ1-5 | TRBV6-5 | few | NA | TGTGCCAGCCGCAGGGACCCCCTTCCTAGCAATCAGCCCCAGCATTTT | CASRRDPLPSNQPQHF
TRBJ2-2 | TRBV2 | few | NA | TGTGCCAGCAGTCCTGCGAGGGGGGGCCGAGGCGGGGAGCTGTTTTTT | CASSPARGGRGGELFF
TRBJ1-5 | TRBV2 | NA | TRBD1 | TGTGCCAGCGGACAGGGGTTTTACCAGCCCCAGCATTTT | CASGQGFYQPQHF
TRBJ1-1 | TRBV5-1 | NA | NA | TGCGCCAGCAGCTTGGCCCCGGACACGAACACTGAAGCTTTCTTT | CASSLAPDTNTEAFF
TRBJ2-3 | TRBV20-1 | few | NA | TGCAGTGCCCTTGACAGTTCTAGGTACACAGATACGCAGTATTTT | CSALDSSRYTDTQYF
TRBJ1-6 | TRBV20-1 | many | NA | TGCAGTGCTAGAGACAGGGCTGAGTTGGGCTCACCCCTCCACTTT | CSARDRAELGSPLHF
TRBJ1-1 | TRBV6-2/TRBV6-3 | NA | TRBD1 | TGTGCCAGCAGCGGGGACAGGGGGAATGCTTTCTTT | CASSGDRGNAFF
TRBJ2-2 | TRBV2 | NA | NA | TGTGCCAGCGGAGAGGACTATCGCACCGGGGAGCTGTTTTTT | CASGEDYRTGELFF
TRBJ2-5 | TRBV3-1 | NA | TRBD2 | TGTGCCAGCAGCGAGCGGGAGGCCCAGTACTTC | CASSEREAQYF
TRBJ2-1 | TRBV5-6 | NA | NA | TGTGCCAGCAGCTTGGGAACCAGGGGTCCCAATGAGCAGTTCTTC | CASSLGTRGPNEQFF
TRBJ1-2 | TRBV6-1 | NA | NA | TGTGCCAGCAGTGGGGAGGCCGGAGGCTATGGCTACACCTTC | CASSGEAGGYGYTF
TRBJ2-7 | TRBV5-6 | many | TRBD2 | TGTGCCAGCAGCTTCGGACTAGCGGGGGTAACCTACGAGCAGTACTTC | CASSFGLAGVTYEQYF
TRBJ2-5 | TRBV5-6 | many | NA | TGTGCCAGCCTTAGGGCCCCGTACTTC | CASLRAPYF
TRBJ1-4 | TRBV28 | NA | NA | TGTGCCAGCATCCAAACCGGGACACTGAGGGGGGAAAAACTGTTTTTT | CASIQTGTLRGEKLFF
TRBJ1-5 | TRBV7-2 | NA | NA | TGTGCCAGCAGCTTAAACGTCAGGATCCGGAATCAGCCCCAGCATTTT | CASSLNVRIRNQPQHF
TRBJ1-1 | TRBV28 | few | NA | TGTGCCAGCAGTTCCGCCACTGAAGCTTTCTTT | CASSSATEAFF
TRBJ1-1 | TRBV2 | NA | NA | TGTACCAGCAGTGAAGGGGACACTGAAGCTTTCTTT | CTSSEGDTEAFF
TRBJ2-7 | TRBV30 | many | NA | TGTGCCTGGGGGGGCTCCTACGAGCAGTACTTC | CAWGGSYEQYF
TRBJ2-5 | TRBV20-1 | once | TRBD1 | TGCAGTGCTAGTGATCCTGGGACAGACGCCGAGACCCAGTACTTC | CSASDPGTDAETQYF